This T cell receptor beta chain was observed in a study of PD-1 blockade in classical Hodgkin lymphoma. On this clone: Its antigen is undetermined.

TCRdb's table, derived via immunoSEQ multiplex PCR, lists solely in-frame clones and lacks some. The repertoire holds about 19,000 clones, about 81% seen once, with approximately 6.3% in the top ten. The V gene lost 5 bases and the J gene lost 3 bases, with 20 bases spanning the gap. The CDR3 runs to 17 residues. Per germline, CDR1 SGHVS and CDR2 FQNEAQ. Relapse after autologous stem cell transplantation occurred in every patient, and brentuximab vedotin exposure varied. Best responses included complete response and partial response; otherwise, the best response was progressive disease. Regarding the study as a whole: Patients with a complete response exhibited baseline diversity comparable to newly diagnosed patients. A significant rise in TCR diversity was seen by C4D1 for CD4+ cells but not for CD8+ cells.

Here the sequenced sample was peripheral blood mononuclear cells (PBMCs), taken at baseline. The chain employs TRBV7-8 and TRBJ2-1, with D possibly called TRBD1 or TRBD2 (5 bases each). The clonotype comes from a human donor with classical Hodgkin lymphoma. DNA of the CDR3: TGTGCCAGCAGCCCCGGTTATGGGACCGAGGTCTACAATGAGCAGTTCTTC. Amino acids: CASSPGYGTEVYNEQFF.